What follows are 17 T cell receptor beta chains derived from one specimen sequenced in a study of blood T cell repertoires in COVID-19 (dated by TCRdb to the early 2020s). Libraries came from the immunoSEQ multiplex PCR assay. Held by TCRdb, this immuneACCESS table contains in-frame sequences only and omits some clones. Under half of the omission traces to an unresolved V gene where checked; the cause of the rest is unknown. The sample data list 100,000 to 150,000 clones, and 80% to 90% of these were observed just once. The ten largest make up almost 30% of the sample. The sequencing sample was made of peripheral blood. These receptors were taken from a woman in her 70s with acute or convalescent COVID-19.

The chain employs TRBV6-1 and TRBJ1-5; D not certain. This CDR3 spans 15 amino acids. V was pared by 2 bases and J by 1 base, with 9 bases between. Germline V gene data show CDR1 as MNHNS and CDR2 as SASEGT. The CDR3 reads CASSEPGLSNQPQHF. Written as DNA, the CDR3 is TGTGCCAGCAGTGAACCTGGACTAAGCAATCAGCCCCAGCATTTT.

This clone was seen a single time. This chain joins TRBV29-1 and TRBJ1-1; D unclear. The CDR3 length is 10 residues. The V and J ends lost 2 bases and 7 bases respectively, with 5 bases between them. Germline CDR1 and CDR2: SQVTM and ANQGSEA. The CDR3 DNA follows: TGCAGCGTTGAACCCGGTGAAGCTTTCTTT. Its protein is CSVEPGEAFF.

The CDR3 nucleotides are TGTGCCAGCAGTTACGTCGGGACAGCCAACTATGGCTACACCTTC. Translating gives CASSYVGTANYGYTF. The chain uses TRBV6-5 and TRBJ1-2; the match to TRBD1 covers 7 bases. The V and J ends lost 2 bases and 2 bases, in that order; junction bases with no gene match: 5. The CDR3 runs to 15 residues. The germline gives CDR1 MNHEY, CDR2 SVGAGI.

This chain joins TRBV6-6 and TRBJ2-1; 8 nucleotides agree with TRBD2. From germline, CDR1 is MNHNY and CDR2 SVGAGI (reference sequence). This CDR3 has 20 residues. The trim removed 6 bases at V and 0 bases at J, leaving 19 bases unmatched. As DNA, the CDR3 is TGTGCCAGCAGCCTAAGAAGTCGGGGGGGCCCCCACAGCTCCTACAATGAGCAGTTCTTC. Translated, it gives CASSLRSRGGPHSSYNEQFF.

The V call is TRBV3-1 (or the pseudogene TRBV3-2), the J call TRBJ2-7, with D perhaps TRBD1 (6 bases). This CDR3 spans 15 amino acids. CDR1 is LGHDT and CDR2 is YNNKEL in the germline V gene (reference sequence). V was pared by 2 bases and J by 0 bases, with 11 bases between. As DNA, the CDR3 is TGTGCCAGCAGCCAAACCTTGGACAGCTCCTACGAGCAGTACTTC. This encodes CASSQTLDSSYEQYF.

V and J are TRBV21-1 and TRBJ1-1; TRBD1 is the table's D call and was not checked against the DNA. TRBV21-1 is noted as a pseudogene. CDR3 length: 15 amino acids. The CDR3 protein is CASSKRPGGRTEAFF. Here the CDR3 DNA reads TGTGCCAGCAGCAAACGGCCAGGGGGGAGGACTGAAGCTTTCTTT.

V gene TRBV6-6 combines with J gene TRBJ1-5; 7 bases line up with TRBD1. Trimming took 5 bases from V and 5 from J; bases not matched to a gene: 6. Germline CDR1 and CDR2: MNHNY and SVGAGI (reference sequence). The CDR3 loop spans 14 amino acids. CDR3 sequence reads: CASSTPGQHQPQHF. The CDR3 DNA sequence: TGTGCCAGCAGTACCCCGGGACAGCATCAGCCCCAGCATTTT.

J is TRBJ1-4 and V is TRBV19, with D possibly matching TRBD1 (6 bases). V shed 6 bases and J shed 6 bases, with 14 bases lying between them. Germline V gene data show CDR1 as LNHDA and CDR2 as SQIVND (reference sequence). The CDR3 has 14 amino acids. The CDR3 spells CASREDRPDEKLFF. The CDR3 coding sequence is TGTGCCAGTAGGGAGGACAGACCCGATGAAAAACTGTTTTTT. The full variable domain, completed using reference TRBV19 and TRBJ1-4, is DGGITQSPKYLFRKEGQNVTLSCEQNLNHDAMYWYRQDPGQGLRLIYYSQIVNDFQKGDIAEGYSVSREKKESFPLTVTSAQKNPTAFYLCASREDRPDEKLFFGSGTQLSVL.

V usage is TRBV5-1 and J usage is TRBJ2-7; D is possibly TRBD1 (6 bases). Germline V gene sequence: CDR1 SGHRS, CDR2 YFSETQ. The CDR3 extends over 15 amino acids. The V gene lost 4 bases and the J gene lost 2 bases, with 16 bases spanning the gap. CDR3: CASSGSITGTYEQYF. DNA for the CDR3: TGCGCCAGCAGCGGGAGCATAACAGGGACCTACGAGCAGTACTTC.

The chain recombines TRBV11-2 with TRBJ1-2; a possible D gene is TRBD1 (6 bases). V was cut by 5 bases and J by 0 bases, with 10 bases left in between. Germline values: CDR1 SGHAT, CDR2 FQNNGV. There are 14 residues in the CDR3. The chain's CDR3 is CASSVNRANYGYTF. In DNA, the CDR3 is TGTGCCAGCAGCGTGAACAGGGCTAACTATGGCTACACCTTC.

The V gene is TRBV10-3, the J gene TRBJ1-1; TRBD1 is a possible D gene (6 bases). The length of the CDR3 is 14 residues. The V gene's germline CDR1 is ENHRY and CDR2 SYGVKD. Trimming shortened V by 6 bases and J by 1 base, and 12 bases separated the two germline ends. The CDR3, as DNA: TGTGCCATCAGCCGACAGGACCAGAACACTGAAGCTTTCTTT. This encodes CAISRQDQNTEAFF.

The genes are TRBV2 and TRBJ1-1, with TRBD1 matching over 7 bases. Germline V gene lookup returns CDR1 SNHLY and CDR2 FYNNEI. CDR3 length: 12 amino acids. Trimming cost V 6 bases and J 6 bases; bases outside gene matches: 4. The CDR3 here is CASSRTGAEAFF. DNA of the CDR3: TGTGCCAGCAGCAGGACAGGAGCTGAAGCTTTCTTT.

This chain joins TRBV15 and TRBJ1-2; a possible D gene is TRBD1 (5 bases). The CDR3 has 15 amino acids. V was trimmed by 0 bases and J by 2 bases, leaving 10 bases between them. Germline CDR1 LNHNV, CDR2 YYDKDF (reference sequence). The CDR3 is CATSRDRRGNYGYTF. The DNA of the CDR3 is TGTGCCACCAGCAGAGATAGGAGGGGAAACTATGGCTACACCTTC.

The J gene is TRBJ1-1, the V gene TRBV5-1; no definite D call. Germline V gene lookup returns CDR1 SGHRS and CDR2 YFSETQ. The CDR3 extends over 15 amino acids. Trimming shortened V by 1 base and J by 0 bases, and 10 bases separated the two germline ends. The CDR3 region has the DNA TGCGCCAGCAGCTTGTCTTCAGGAATGAACACTGAAGCTTTCTTT. This sequence encodes CASSLSSGMNTEAFF.

The chain employs TRBV15 and TRBJ1-1; TRBD1 matches 8 bases. Germline V gives CDR1 LNHNV, CDR2 YYDKDF (reference sequence). Trimming cost V 4 bases and J 5 bases; bases outside gene matches: 12. The CDR3 contains 16 residues. The CDR3, as DNA: TGTGCCACCAGCACTAGGCACACAGGGGGACGGACTGAAGCTTTCTTT. Protein product: CATSTRHTGGRTEAFF. Full variable domain (missing parts from reference TRBV15 and TRBJ1-1): DAMVIQNPRYQVTQFGKPVTLSCSQTLNHNVMYWYQQKSSQAPKLLFHYYDKDFNNEADTPDNFQSRRPNTSFCFLDIRSPGLGDTAMYLCATSTRHTGGRTEAFFGQGTRLTVV.

The table lists this clone with a count of one. This sequence joins TRBV28 and TRBJ1-2; 10 bases are shared with TRBD1. V shed 6 bases, J shed 6 bases, and the junction held 4 bases outside the gene matches. This CDR3 has 13 residues. In germline, CDR1 is MDHEN, CDR2 SYDVKM. The CDR3 reads CASRTGTGDGYTF. In nucleotides, the CDR3 is TGTGCCAGCAGGACCGGGACAGGGGATGGCTACACCTTC.

This rearrangement joins TRBV11-3 to TRBJ1-2; 7 bases are a match to TRBD1. With V trimmed by 3 bases and J by 14 bases, 9 bases remained unmatched. The CDR3 spans 12 residues. CDR1 is SGHNT, CDR2 YENEEA, per germline. The CDR3 protein is CASSLATGVGTF. CDR3 bases: TGTGCCAGCAGCTTGGCTACAGGGGTTGGGACCTTC.